The rows below give T cell receptor beta chains drawn from one sample of a study of blood T cell repertoires in COVID-19. Some clones are missing from TCRdb's copy, which holds only in-frame ones; the method was immunoSEQ multiplex PCR. The sample records around 140,000 clones, roughly 84% being singletons. The sample consisted of peripheral blood. The receptors shown here come from a human donor in a cohort sampled during active COVID-19. Both conserved end residues are part of each CDR3.

J gene,V gene,CDR3 protein
TRBJ1-2,TRBV6-1,CASSDRTGRDGYTF
TRBJ2-1,TRBV11-1,CASSSTYNEQFF
TRBJ1-5,TRBV3-1/TRBV3-2,CASSLGPGHYNQPQHF
TRBJ1-1,TRBV7-9,CASSLSMGQDEAFF
TRBJ2-1,TRBV7-2,CASSAPGTSGGYEQFF
TRBJ2-2,TRBV19,CASMGLSSGSTGELFF
TRBJ2-1,TRBV11-2,CASSSPGLAVYNEQFF
TRBJ1-1,TRBV6-6,CASSYFQGATEAFF
TRBJ1-5,TRBV7-9,CASSPTGGAGNQPQHF
TRBJ2-5,TRBV5-1,CASKTSGSETQYF
TRBJ1-1,TRBV13,CASSGVGQNTEAFF
TRBJ2-4,TRBV6-1,CASSEGGLAKNIQYF
TRBJ2-5,TRBV6-2/TRBV6-3,CASSSGGKETQYF
TRBJ1-2,TRBV18,CASSPTQGGAVSNYGYTF
TRBJ2-5,TRBV10-3,CAIRAERTGGPQETQYF
TRBJ1-2,TRBV7-2,CASSDPPDRAKYGYTF
TRBJ1-2,TRBV30,CAWGGDLNYGYTF
TRBJ2-3,TRBV5-1,CASSFSGETDTQYF
TRBJ1-2,TRBV3-1/TRBV3-2,CASSHGRGELGYTF
TRBJ1-2,TRBV5-6,CASSLGPVPYGYTF
TRBJ2-2,TRBV29-1,CSVEKKGGLGGGELFF
TRBJ2-1,TRBV11-1,CASSPRSADQYNEQFF
TRBJ2-1,TRBV9,CASSVGLAHEQFF
TRBJ1-1,TRBV28,CASSPGGENTEAFF
TRBJ2-1,TRBV4-3,CASSLGRVANEQFF
TRBJ2-2,TRBV18,CASSPQKGTGELFF
TRBJ2-1,TRBV11-3,CASSLGTSGPNEQFF